The 18 T cell receptor beta chains presented below share a single source sample, sequenced in a study of T cell changes during pregnancy in multiple sclerosis. Clones were read by immunoSEQ multiplex PCR, and TCRdb kept only the in-frame ones, dropping some. The table lists 75,000 to 95,000 clones, around 90% of them singletons, with 0.7% to 0.9% in the top ten. Sequencing used peripheral blood, obtained in the first trimester of pregnancy. The receptors stem from a female donor in good health, enrolled as a control in a pregnancy study.

The genes are TRBV19 and TRBJ2-3; no clear D. The germline V gene encodes CDR1 LNHDA and CDR2 SQIVND (reference sequence). This CDR3 is 14 amino acids long. Trimming removed 3 bases at V and 2 bases at J, with 9 bases between. The CDR3 protein is CASSIPTPTDTQYF. The CDR3 DNA reads as TGTGCCAGTAGTATCCCGACTCCCACAGATACGCAGTATTTT.

V is TRBV11-2 and J is TRBJ2-1, with 14 bases identical to TRBD2. With 4 bases clipped from V and 9 bases from J, the junction kept 5 bases outside the gene matches. CDR3 length: 15 amino acids. The germline V gene has CDR1 SGHAT and CDR2 FQNNGV. The CDR3 spells CASSSTSGGAAEQFF. The DNA for the CDR3 is TGTGCCAGCAGCTCGACTAGCGGGGGGGCCGCTGAGCAGTTCTTC.

The rearrangement uses TRBV5-1 and TRBJ2-1; perhaps TRBD1 as D (6 bases). Between the trimmed V and J ends, which lost 2 bases and 6 bases, there was a span of 12 bases. The CDR3 has 14 residues. The germline V gene encodes CDR1 SGHRS and CDR2 YFSETQ. CDR3 in amino acids: CASSLRTALNEQFF. In DNA, the CDR3 is TGCGCCAGCAGCTTACGGACAGCCCTCAATGAGCAGTTCTTC.

This chain uses TRBV19 with TRBJ1-2, with 7 bases lining up with TRBD1. Trimming at V came to 2 bases and at J to 6 bases, leaving 6 bases not matched to a gene. CDR1 and CDR2 from the germline V gene are LNHDA and SQIVND (reference sequence). The CDR3 runs to 14 residues. CDR3 DNA: TGTGCCAGTAGTATACGGGACAGTTTTGATGGCTACACCTTC. Protein: CASSIRDSFDGYTF. Full variable domain (missing parts from reference TRBV19 and TRBJ1-2): DGGITQSPKYLFRKEGQNVTLSCEQNLNHDAMYWYRQDPGQGLRLIYYSQIVNDFQKGDIAEGYSVSREKKESFPLTVTSAQKNPTAFYLCASSIRDSFDGYTFGSGTRLTVV.

The chain employs TRBV19 and TRBJ1-2; TRBD1 agrees at 11 bases. Germline CDR1 LNHDA, CDR2 SQIVND (reference sequence). V lost 10 bases and J lost 8; bases outside the gene matches: 6. The CDR3 is made up of 12 amino acids. The CDR3 nucleotides read TGTGCCACTGGACAGGGGGCGAGAGGCTACACCTTC. Translation gives CATGQGARGYTF.

The chain combines TRBV15 with TRBJ1-1, with TRBD1 matching over 7 bases. Germline loops: CDR1 LNHNV, CDR2 YYDKDF (reference sequence). This CDR3 has 15 amino acids. The ends lost 4 bases at V and 1 base at J; junction bases unmatched: 6. This CDR3 reads CATSITGATNTEAFF. The CDR3 DNA follows: TGTGCCACCAGCATTACAGGGGCCACGAACACTGAAGCTTTCTTT. Combining the CDR3 with reference TRBV15 and TRBJ1-1 gives the whole variable domain DAMVIQNPRYQVTQFGKPVTLSCSQTLNHNVMYWYQQKSSQAPKLLFHYYDKDFNNEADTPDNFQSRRPNTSFCFLDIRSPGLGDTAMYLCATSITGATNTEAFFGQGTRLTVV.

The CDR3 sequence is CASSLEREGYTF. The DNA of the CDR3 is TGTGCCAGCAGCTTAGAGCGGGAGGGCTACACCTTC. The rearrangement links TRBV11-2 to TRBJ1-2; D gene ambiguous. The CDR3 covers 12 residues. Per germline, CDR1 SGHAT and CDR2 FQNNGV. The ends were cut back, 0 bases at V and 8 bases at J, with 7 bases in the middle.

The chain couples TRBV28 to TRBJ1-4, with D hard to call. This CDR3 is 14 amino acids long. The germline V and J ends were trimmed by 3 bases and 3 bases, with 8 bases remaining between them. Per germline, CDR1 MDHEN and CDR2 SYDVKM. The CDR3 protein is CASSFSIPNEKLFF. CDR3 bases: TGTGCCAGCAGTTTCAGTATCCCTAATGAAAAACTGTTTTTT.

This clone was picked up one time. This chain connects TRBV6-6 to TRBJ1-2; the D gene is possibly TRBD1 (5 bases). V lost 5 bases and J 8 bases, leaving 12 bases between the germline ends. Germline CDR1 MNHNY, CDR2 SVGAGI (reference sequence). The CDR3 is 12 amino acids. DNA for the CDR3: TGTGCCAGCAGTACCCCGGGGGAGGGCTACACCTTC. Its protein product is CASSTPGEGYTF.

This sequence joins TRBV5-6 and TRBJ1-2; 7 bases align to TRBD1. Germline V gene data show CDR1 as SGHDT and CDR2 as YYEEEE. V lost 6 bases and J lost 4; bases outside the gene matches: 6. CDR3 length equals 13 residues. Written as DNA, the CDR3 is TGTGCCAGCAACCCGACAGGGATCTATGGCTACACCTTC. Encoded protein: CASNPTGIYGYTF.

The chain links TRBV9 to TRBJ1-6; D may be TRBD1 (6 bases). The CDR3 has 13 amino acids. Germline V gene lookup returns CDR1 SGDLS and CDR2 YYNGEE. V lost 3 bases and J lost 10, with 11 bases in between. CDR3 DNA: TGTGCCAGCAGCGCGACAGGTGGATCACCCCTCCACTTT. It is translated as CASSATGGSPLHF.

This chain uses TRBV16 with TRBJ1-2; TRBD1 aligns across 10 bases. From germline, CDR1 is KGHSY and CDR2 FQNENV. Unmatched junction bases numbered 5, after V lost 5 bases and J lost 5 bases. The CDR3 has 14 residues. DNA for the CDR3: TGTGCCAGCAGCTTCCGACAGGGGGCGTATGGCTACACCTTC. Its translation: CASSFRQGAYGYTF.

This clone was seen just once. The chain uses TRBV27 and TRBJ2-7, with 9 bases fitting TRBD1. CDR1 and CDR2 from the germline V gene are MNHEY and SMNVEV (reference sequence). The V segment lost 0 bases and the J segment 6 bases; nucleotides outside the gene matches: 6. CDR3 length: 15 residues. The CDR3 nucleotides are TGTGCCAGCAGTTTATCCGGGACAGGGATCATCGAGCAGTACTTC. As protein: CASSLSGTGIIEQYF.

The chain joins TRBV15 to TRBJ2-6, with D maybe TRBD1 (6 bases). The length of the CDR3 is 16 residues. CDR1 LNHNV and CDR2 YYDKDF come from the germline V gene (reference sequence). Trimming left V 0 bases short and J 4 bases short, with 10 bases between. CDR3 residues: CATSREGASGANVLTF. As DNA, the CDR3 is TGTGCCACCAGCAGAGAGGGGGCGAGCGGGGCCAACGTCCTGACTTTC.

This clone was seen more than once but under ten times. The gene calls are TRBV7-2 and TRBJ1-1; TRBD1 agrees at 9 bases. The CDR3 spans 14 residues. Losses at the gene ends were 6 bases for V and 4 bases for J; bases not matched to a gene: 6. The germline V gene encodes CDR1 SGHTA and CDR2 FQGNSA. As DNA, the CDR3 is TGTGCCAGCAGGTGGACAGGGGAAGCCACTGAAGCTTTCTTT. This sequence encodes CASRWTGEATEAFF.

The chain recombines TRBV5-1 with TRBJ2-1; 11 nucleotides line up with TRBD1. This CDR3 has 16 amino acids. CDR1 and CDR2 from the germline V gene are SGHRS and YFSETQ. The V and J ends lost 4 bases and 1 base, in that order; junction bases with no gene match: 4. The CDR3 sequence is CASSPGTGGSYNEQFF. CDR3 coding DNA: TGCGCCAGCAGCCCAGGGACAGGGGGGTCCTACAATGAGCAGTTCTTC.

The chain employs TRBV6-6 and TRBJ1-1; TRBD1 is a possible D gene (5 bases). There are 13 residues in the CDR3. V dropped 6 bases and J dropped 4 bases, with 12 bases sitting between them. Looked up from germline, CDR1 is MNHNY and CDR2 is SVGAGI (reference sequence). This CDR3 is CASRPQGPTEAFF. The CDR3 coding sequence is TGTGCCAGCAGACCGCAGGGTCCCACTGAAGCTTTCTTT.

The chain joins TRBV10-2 to TRBJ1-1; 8 bases are a match to TRBD1. This CDR3 is 16 amino acids long. Looked up from germline, CDR1 is WSHSY and CDR2 is SAAADI. The junction had 7 bases not matched to a gene; V was cut back by 3 bases and J by 1 base. CDR3 amino acids: CASSELYRGTNTEAFF. DNA for the CDR3: TGCGCCAGCAGTGAACTCTACAGGGGGACGAACACTGAAGCTTTCTTT.